This T cell receptor beta chain was found in a study of cytomegalovirus exposure and HLA in healthy donors. The study, taken as a whole, reports: A later analysis linked a missense DCLRE1C variant to TCR beta V- and J-gene trimming. Some TCR beta chains (about 180 of them) were listed as cytomegalovirus-associated.

Healthy donors of bone marrow made up the group. The CDR3 is 14 amino acids. Note on this clone: As yet, its antigen is unknown.

In the PCR, 60 Vbeta and 13 Jbeta primers were used. Here immunoSEQ multiplex PCR was the method, and the copy in TCRdb shows in-frame clones only, minus some. The table shows approximately 100,000 clones, with roughly 70% occurring only once. Sequencing was done on a sample of PBMCs. The sequence was collected from a man aged 40-49 years in good health and CMV-seropositive. The chain couples TRBV1 to TRBJ2-1; no check of the table's D call, TRBD1, against the DNA was made. TRBV1 is an annotated pseudogene. CDR3: CTSSQGRTGHEQFF. For the CDR3, the DNA is TGCACCAGCAGCCAAGGTCGGACAGGACATGAGCAGTTCTTC.